This T cell receptor (beta chain) emerged from a study of graft-versus-host responses after intestinal transplantation. Overall study context: Isolated intestinal, liver-intestinal, or multivisceral transplants were what recipients had. All recipients were given anti-thymocyte globulin induction, and tacrolimus and steroids were then administered for three to four years.

Here immunoSEQ multiplex PCR was the method, and the copy in TCRdb shows in-frame clones only, minus some. Of about 31,000 clones in the sample, about 79% were seen once. General study results and limits: The authors found GvH clones in recipient marrow, some appearing first in ileum or blood. Individuals carrying graft-donor T cell macrochimerism showed high graft-versus-host to host-versus-graft clonal ratios in allografts.

Trimming cost V 10 bases and J 0 bases, with 6 bases left between them. CDR1 is SNHLY and CDR2 is FYNNEI in the germline V gene. The CDR3 extends over 12 amino acids. This clone has just one count. Its cognate antigen is unknown. The sequencing used unstimulated CD8+ T cells sorted from spleen or lymph node cells, collected before intestinal transplant. V and J are TRBV2 and TRBJ2-2, with a tentative D call TRBD1 (5 bases). This TCR derives from a human donor who received an intestinal transplant. CDR3 amino acids: CAKDTNTGELFF. CDR3 DNA: TGTGCCAAGGACACGAACACCGGGGAGCTGTTTTTT.